A selection of T cell receptor beta chains follows, all from one sample in a study of sequential checkpoint blockade in melanoma. TCRdb's copy holds only in-frame clones and misses some; the assay was immunoSEQ multiplex PCR. The sample has approximately 8,800 clones, more than 20% seen once. Sequencing used tumor tissue (inferred from file names), obtained from a patient given nivolumab and ipilimumab in sequence. Receptors were obtained from a human donor with melanoma. Both conserved end residues are part of each CDR3. The D gene is left open where the match is weak. Only part of the rows carry a size: once, few, many, or a class if the clone is expanded.

D gene	clone size	V gene	J gene	CDR3 protein	CDR3 DNA
TRBD1	few	TRBV6-8	TRBJ1-6	CASSYEGGAYSPLHF	TGTGCCAGCAGTTACGAAGGGGGCGCTTATTCACCCCTCCACTTT
NA	few	TRBV12-5	TRBJ1-3	CASRDFWEANTIYF	TGTGCCAGCCGGGATTTTTGGGAGGCAAACACCATATATTTT
TRBD2	NA	TRBV5-1	TRBJ2-2	CASSTTPTSGDSTGELFF	TGCGCCAGCAGCACCACACCCACTAGCGGGGATAGCACCGGGGAGCTGTTTTTT
NA	many	TRBV11-3	TRBJ1-3	CASSGGRSLSGNTIYF	TGTGCCAGCAGCGGAGGACGGTCCCTCTCTGGAAACACCATATATTTT
TRBD1	few	TRBV9	TRBJ1-2	CASSVDRDSCYTF	TGTGCCAGCAGCGTAGACAGGGACAGTTGCTACACCTTC
NA	few	TRBV6-8	TRBJ1-3	CASSYSRRYWEQTGNTIYF	TGTGCCAGCAGTTACTCGAGGCGGTATTGGGAGCAAACTGGAAACACCATATATTTT
TRBD1	NA	TRBV29-1	TRBJ1-3	CSAQTGWKSGNTIYF	TGCAGCGCCCAGACAGGGTGGAAGTCTGGAAACACCATATATTTT
TRBD2	NA	TRBV9	TRBJ2-1	CASTPGLARYNEQFF	TGTGCCAGTACACCGGGACTAGCACGCTACAATGAGCAGTTCTTC
NA	NA	TRBV19	TRBJ1-3	CASSPWERGNTIYF	TGTGCCAGTAGCCCTTGGGAACGTGGAAACACCATATATTTT
TRBD2	NA	TRBV6-8	TRBJ2-2	CATYRLAGGELFF	TGTGCCACCTACAGACTAGCTGGCGGGGAGCTGTTTTTT
NA	NA	TRBV19	TRBJ1-5	CASSLNNQPQHF	TGTGCCAGTAGCCTTAACAATCAGCCCCAGCATTTT
NA	many	TRBV1	TRBJ2-2	CASSLSFAYTGELFF	TGCGCCAGCAGCCTCTCCTTTGCGTACACCGGGGAGCTGTTTTTT
NA	few	TRBV9	TRBJ2-3	CAEKKGPSTDTQYF	TGTGCCGAGAAGAAGGGGCCGAGCACAGATACGCAGTATTTT
NA	NA	TRBV18	TRBJ1-1	CASSPRTETNTEAFF	TGTGCCAGCTCACCTCGGACAGAAACGAACACTGAAGCTTTCTTT
NA	many	TRBV7-2	TRBJ2-3	CASTGGFADTQYF	TGTGCCAGCACCGGGGGATTCGCAGATACGCAGTATTTT
NA	NA	TRBV28	TRBJ1-5	CASRPTDPDSNQPQHF	TGTGCCAGCAGGCCAACAGACCCGGATAGCAATCAGCCCCAGCATTTT
TRBD1	NA	TRBV5-1	TRBJ2-7	CASSFGLFRPGQGTREQYF	TGCGCCAGCAGCTTTGGTCTTTTTCGACCGGGACAGGGGACTAGGGAGCAGTACTTC
TRBD1	many	TRBV6-8	TRBJ2-2	CASSYDNRGSGELFF	TGTGCCAGCAGTTATGATAACAGGGGCTCCGGGGAGCTGTTTTTT
NA	NA	TRBV6-8	TRBJ1-6	CASSYPPLSLHF	TGTGCCAGCAGTTATCCCCCCTTGTCCCTCCACTTT
TRBD2	NA	TRBV7-7	TRBJ2-1	CASSWTSGGHNEQFF	TGTGCCAGCAGTTGGACTAGCGGGGGCCACAATGAGCAGTTCTTC
NA	few	TRBV11-3	TRBJ2-7	CASSLAEGAYEQYF	TGTGCCAGCAGCTTGGCCGAGGGGGCCTACGAGCAGTACTTC
TRBD2	NA	TRBV10-3	TRBJ2-1	CATAGLAGGGPRSEQFF	TGTGCCACTGCGGGACTAGCGGGGGGTGGTCCAAGGAGTGAGCAGTTCTTC
NA	NA	TRBV10-3	TRBJ1-5	CAISEPTWQPQHF	TGTGCCATCAGTGAGCCTACATGGCAGCCCCAGCATTTT
NA	few	TRBV6-8	TRBJ2-1	CASSQGLHSSYNEQFF	TGTGCCAGCAGTCAAGGCTTGCACTCCTCCTACAATGAGCAGTTCTTC
NA	NA	TRBV12-2	TRBJ2-7	CASNSGNPSYEQYF	TGTGCCAGTAACTCGGGGAACCCCTCCTACGAGCAGTACTTC
TRBD2	NA	TRBV19	TRBJ2-3	CASTLAGADTQYF	TGTGCCAGTACTCTAGCGGGGGCAGATACGCAGTATTTT
TRBD2	few	TRBV9	TRBJ2-1	CASSVERGGSYNEQFF	TGTGCCAGCAGCGTAGAGCGGGGGGGCTCCTACAATGAGCAGTTCTTC
TRBD1	many	TRBV11-3	TRBJ1-2	CASSSRDRGDYGYTF	TGTGCCAGCAGCTCCCGGGACAGGGGTGACTATGGCTACACCTTC
TRBD1	few	TRBV11-3	TRBJ1-6	CASSLTTGGKSPLHF	TGTGCCAGCAGCTTAACGACAGGGGGTAAATCACCCCTCCACTTT
NA	few	TRBV15	TRBJ2-5	CATSRDRAAETQYF	TGTGCCACCAGCAGAGATAGGGCAGCGGAGACCCAGTACTTC
NA	NA	TRBV11-3	TRBJ2-1	CASSSTTKTIEQFF	TGTGCCAGCAGCTCGACTACAAAGACAATTGAGCAGTTCTTC
TRBD1	few	TRBV10-3	TRBJ1-2	CAISEQGDYGYTF	TGTGCCATCAGTGAGCAGGGGGACTATGGCTACACCTTC
NA	NA	TRBV9	TRBJ2-3	CASSLANPTSTDTQYF	TGTGCCAGCAGTCTAGCTAACCCGACTAGCACAGATACGCAGTATTTT
TRBD1	few	TRBV28	TRBJ1-1	CASSLPRQGRTMNTEAFF	TGTGCCAGCAGTTTACCCCGACAGGGGCGGACTATGAACACTGAAGCTTTCTTT
NA	few	TRBV11-3	TRBJ1-1	CASSRDITNTEAFF	TGTGCCAGCAGCCGGGACATAACAAACACTGAAGCTTTCTTT
NA	NA	TRBV15	TRBJ1-1	CATSRDTGFLNTEAFF	TGTGCCACCAGCAGAGATACAGGTTTCTTGAACACTGAAGCTTTCTTT
NA	NA	TRBV18	TRBJ2-3	CASSPPTTGTDQYF	TGTGCCAGCTCACCACCGACAACGGGGACGGATCAGTATTTT
NA	large	TRBV9	TRBJ1-5	CASSSPPGPQHF	TGTGCCAGCAGCTCCCCCCCGGGGCCCCAGCATTTT
NA	NA	TRBV4-1	TRBJ2-1	CASSQDQDSYNEQFF	TGCGCCAGCAGCCAAGATCAGGACTCCTACAATGAGCAGTTCTTC
NA	medium-sized	TRBV9	TRBJ2-2	CASGGVEAGELFF	TGTGCCAGCGGAGGGGTCGAGGCCGGGGAGCTGTTTTTT
NA	few	TRBV11-3	TRBJ2-1	CASSPGTQSYNEQFF	TGTGCCAGCAGCCCAGGGACACAGTCCTACAATGAGCAGTTCTTC
NA	NA	TRBV18	TRBJ2-3	CASSSGVGTDTQYF	TGTGCCAGCTCAAGCGGAGTTGGCACAGATACGCAGTATTTT
NA	NA	TRBV14	TRBJ2-3	CASSQNAQTQYF	TGTGCCAGCAGCCAAAACGCCCAGACGCAGTATTTT
NA	NA	TRBV19	TRBJ1-2	CASMSTGGNYGYTF	TGTGCCAGTATGTCGACAGGAGGTAACTATGGCTACACCTTC
TRBD1	few	TRBV11-3	TRBJ2-3	CASSLNPGQGVDTQYF	TGTGCCAGCAGCTTGAACCCGGGACAGGGGGTAGATACGCAGTATTTT
NA	NA	TRBV19	TRBJ1-2	CASSVQVGGYGYTF	TGTGCCAGTAGTGTGCAGGTGGGCGGCTATGGCTACACCTTC
TRBD1	NA	TRBV29-1	TRBJ2-2	CSFSGTGSTGELFF	TGCAGCTTCTCCGGGACAGGGAGCACCGGGGAGCTGTTTTTT
TRBD1	few	TRBV11-3	TRBJ1-1	CASSLDRVQNTEAFF	TGTGCCAGCAGCTTGGACAGGGTTCAGAACACTGAAGCTTTCTTT
NA	NA	TRBV28	TRBJ1-5	CASSFRGGDSNQPQHF	TGTGCCAGCAGTTTTCGGGGAGGGGATAGCAATCAGCCCCAGCATTTT
TRBD2	NA	TRBV6-8	TRBJ2-1	CASSYRGGVQFF	TGTGCCAGCAGTTATCGGGGGGGCGTGCAGTTCTTC
NA	medium-sized	TRBV11-3	TRBJ1-1	CASSQGRTGDTEAFF	TGTGCCAGCAGCCAAGGAAGAACTGGGGACACTGAAGCTTTCTTT
TRBD2	NA	TRBV11-3	TRBJ2-3	CASSQTLAGGQADTQYF	TGTGCCAGCAGCCAGACTTTAGCGGGGGGGCAGGCAGATACGCAGTATTTT
NA	few	TRBV6-8	TRBJ1-2	CASSVWADYGYTF	TGTGCCAGCAGTGTTTGGGCAGACTATGGCTACACCTTC